This T cell receptor (beta chain) was recorded in a study of beta chain features in type 1 diabetes. Study conclusions and caveats: Overrepresentation of cells with high TCR expression could result from cDNA sequencing. TCRB CDR3s from Type 1 diabetes patients were moderately but significantly shorter in all four CD4+ subsets. The study notes PCR might favor shorter templates equally in patients and controls.

Expressed TCRB transcripts were sequenced because the entire RNA isolate underwent reverse transcription. Deep immunoSEQ sequencing covered naive, central memory and regulatory T cell samples. Produced via immunoSEQ multiplex PCR; TCRdb's table is partial and in-frame only. This table has around 310,000 clones, roughly 14% appearing once. This clone was counted between two and nine times. Its antigen is undetermined. The origin of this receptor is a young woman with type 1 diabetes. The specimen was naive CD4+ T cells from blood.

In DNA form, the CDR3 reads TGTGCCAGCAGCCCCGGACAGGGACCCTCTGGGGCCAACGTCCTGACTTTC. Translation: CASSPGQGPSGANVLTF. The V call is TRBV28, the J call TRBJ2-6, with TRBD1 matching over 8 bases. From germline, CDR1 is MDHEN and CDR2 SYDVKM. V shed 6 bases and J 0 bases; nucleotides not matched to a gene: 7. The CDR3 covers 17 residues.